This T cell receptor beta chain was identified during a study of shared clonotypes between healthy human individuals. To note about this clone: Its antigen is unidentified.

Study-wide points: Shared clonotypes across all four donors exceeded non-shared ones in generation probability.

The CDR3 sequence is 13 residues long. Germline assignment: CDR1 MDHEN and CDR2 SYDVKM. V shed 3 bases and J shed 5 bases, with 11 bases lying between them. The CD8 memory sample joined CD45RO+ cells and CCR7-negative CD45RA+ cells. TCRdb's table, derived via immunoSEQ multiplex PCR, lists solely in-frame clones and lacks some. The data hold fewer than 850,000 clones, with about nine tenths observed a single time. The sequence derives from a young man in good health. Some clones in this sample may be carry-over from other donors' samples. The V call is TRBV28, the J call TRBJ2-7, with unresolved D. The sequencing sample was made of memory CD8+ T cells from PBMCs. The subset was: CD45RO+ cells pooled with CCR7-negative TemRA cells. In DNA form, the CDR3 reads TGTGCCAGCAGTTTGGCCCCCGGCGACGAGCAGTACTTC. Amino acids: CASSLAPGDEQYF.